This T cell receptor (beta chain) stems from a study of T cell changes during pregnancy in multiple sclerosis. This CDR3 has 16 residues. The ends were cut back, 5 bases at V and 3 bases at J, with 18 bases in the middle. Germline values: CDR1 MGHDK, CDR2 SYGVNS. Clones were sequenced by immunoSEQ multiplex PCR, and TCRdb holds only the in-frame ones, with some missing. The sample holds 100,000 or so clones, roughly 93% seen once. The sample was peripheral blood, taken in the first trimester of pregnancy. The rearrangement joins TRBV25-1 to TRBJ2-3; D is ambiguous. The receptor was derived from a female donor with multiple sclerosis, enrolled in a pregnancy study. The CDR3 region has the DNA TGTGCCAGCAGTACTAACCTAAGACCGATAACAGATACGCAGTATTTT. Encoded protein: CASSTNLRPITDTQYF.